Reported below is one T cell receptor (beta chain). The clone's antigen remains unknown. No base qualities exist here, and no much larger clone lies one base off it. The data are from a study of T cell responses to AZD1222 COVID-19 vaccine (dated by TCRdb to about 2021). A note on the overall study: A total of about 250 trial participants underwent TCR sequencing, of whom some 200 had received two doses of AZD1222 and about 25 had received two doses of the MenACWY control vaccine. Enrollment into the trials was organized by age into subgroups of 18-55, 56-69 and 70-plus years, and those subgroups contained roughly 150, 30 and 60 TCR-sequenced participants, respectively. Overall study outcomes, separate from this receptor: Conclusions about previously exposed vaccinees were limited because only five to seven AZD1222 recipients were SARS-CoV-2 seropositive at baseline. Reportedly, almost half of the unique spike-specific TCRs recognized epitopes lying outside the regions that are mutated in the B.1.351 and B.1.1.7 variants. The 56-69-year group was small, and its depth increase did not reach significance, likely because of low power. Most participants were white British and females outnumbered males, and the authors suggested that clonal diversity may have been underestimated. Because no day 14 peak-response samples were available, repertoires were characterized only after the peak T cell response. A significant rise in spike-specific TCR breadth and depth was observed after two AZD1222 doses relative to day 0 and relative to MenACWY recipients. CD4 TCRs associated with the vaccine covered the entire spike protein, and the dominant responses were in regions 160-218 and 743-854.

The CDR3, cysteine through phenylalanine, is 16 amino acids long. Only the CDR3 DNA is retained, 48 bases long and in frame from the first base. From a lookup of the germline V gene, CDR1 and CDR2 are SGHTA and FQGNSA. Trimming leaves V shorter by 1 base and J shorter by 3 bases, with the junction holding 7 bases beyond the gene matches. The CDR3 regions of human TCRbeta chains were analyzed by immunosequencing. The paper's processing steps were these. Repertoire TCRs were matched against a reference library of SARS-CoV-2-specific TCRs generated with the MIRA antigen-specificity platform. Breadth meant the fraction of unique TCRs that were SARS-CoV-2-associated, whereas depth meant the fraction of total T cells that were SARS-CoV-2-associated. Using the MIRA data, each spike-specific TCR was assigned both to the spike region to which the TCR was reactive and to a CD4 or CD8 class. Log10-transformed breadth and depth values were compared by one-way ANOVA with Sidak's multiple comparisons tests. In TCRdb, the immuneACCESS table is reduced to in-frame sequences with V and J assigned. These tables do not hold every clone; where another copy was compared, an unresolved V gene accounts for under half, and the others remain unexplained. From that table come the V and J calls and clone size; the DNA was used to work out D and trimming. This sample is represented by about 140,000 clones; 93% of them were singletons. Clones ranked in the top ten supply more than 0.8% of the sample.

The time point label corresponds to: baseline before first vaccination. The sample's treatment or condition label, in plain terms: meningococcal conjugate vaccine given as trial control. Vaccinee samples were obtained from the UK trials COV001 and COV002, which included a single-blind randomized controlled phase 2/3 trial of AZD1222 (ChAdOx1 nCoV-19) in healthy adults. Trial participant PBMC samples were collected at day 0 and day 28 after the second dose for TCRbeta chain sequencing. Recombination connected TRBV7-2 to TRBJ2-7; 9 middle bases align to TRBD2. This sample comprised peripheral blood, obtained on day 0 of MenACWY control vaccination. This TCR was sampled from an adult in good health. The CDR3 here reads CASSLEVSGGRYEQYF. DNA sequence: TGTGCCAGCAGCTTAGAGGTTAGCGGGGGCCGCTACGAGCAGTACTTC.